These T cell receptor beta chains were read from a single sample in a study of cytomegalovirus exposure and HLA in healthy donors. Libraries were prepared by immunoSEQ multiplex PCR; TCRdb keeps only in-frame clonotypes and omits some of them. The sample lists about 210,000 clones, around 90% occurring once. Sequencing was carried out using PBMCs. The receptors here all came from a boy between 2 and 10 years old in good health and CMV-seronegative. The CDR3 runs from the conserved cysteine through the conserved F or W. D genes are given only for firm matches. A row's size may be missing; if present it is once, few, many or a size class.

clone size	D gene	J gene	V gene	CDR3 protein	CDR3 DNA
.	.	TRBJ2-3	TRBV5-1	CASSWRDPTDTQYF	TGCGCCAGCAGCTGGAGGGACCCCACAGATACGCAGTATTTT
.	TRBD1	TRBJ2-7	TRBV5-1	CASSLTGTGGEQYF	TGCGCCAGCAGCTTAACCGGGACAGGGGGCGAGCAGTACTTC
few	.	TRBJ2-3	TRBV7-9	CASSSGTSTDTQYF	TGTGCCAGCAGCTCCGGGACTAGCACAGATACGCAGTATTTT
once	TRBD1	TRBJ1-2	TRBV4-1	CASSQDWTGDYGYTF	TGCGCCAGCAGCCAAGATTGGACAGGGGACTATGGCTACACCTTC
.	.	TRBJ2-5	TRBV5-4	CASSLVGSEETQYF	TGTGCCAGCAGCTTGGTCGGCAGCGAAGAGACCCAGTACTTC
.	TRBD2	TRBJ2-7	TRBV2	CASSTAGEGLEQYF	TGTGCCAGCAGTACCGCGGGAGAGGGCCTCGAGCAGTACTTC
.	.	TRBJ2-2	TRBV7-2	CASSLVARTGELFF	TGTGCCAGCAGCTTAGTAGCCCGTACCGGGGAGCTGTTTTTT
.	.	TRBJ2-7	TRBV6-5	CASSRHRSSYEQYF	TGTGCCAGCAGTCGTCACAGGAGCTCCTACGAGCAGTACTTC
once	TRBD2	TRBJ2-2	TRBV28	CASSSSGVYTGELFF	TGTGCCAGCAGTTCCAGCGGGGTGTATACCGGGGAGCTGTTTTTT
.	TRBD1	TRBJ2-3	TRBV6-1	CASSSQGTQYF	TGTGCCAGCAGTTCACAGGGGACGCAGTATTTT
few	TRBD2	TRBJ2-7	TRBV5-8	CARLAGGPTYEQYF	TGTGCCAGACTAGCGGGAGGGCCTACCTACGAGCAGTACTTC
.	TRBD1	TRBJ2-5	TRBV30	CAGVDRERETQYF	TGTGCCGGGGTGGACAGGGAGAGGGAGACCCAGTACTTC
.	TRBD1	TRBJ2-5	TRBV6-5	CASSPGTGYRETQYF	TGTGCCAGCAGCCCTGGGACAGGGTATAGGGAGACCCAGTACTTC
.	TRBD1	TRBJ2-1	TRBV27	CASRRDRWHEQFF	TGTGCCAGCCGTCGGGACAGGTGGCATGAGCAGTTCTTC
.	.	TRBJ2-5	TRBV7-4	CASSSWAAGTPETQYF	TGTGCCAGCAGCTCATGGGCGGCGGGAACCCCAGAGACCCAGTACTTC
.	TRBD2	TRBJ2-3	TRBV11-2	CASSGAGTSAFTDTQYF	TGTGCCAGCAGCGGGGCCGGGACTAGCGCCTTTACGGATACGCAGTATTTT
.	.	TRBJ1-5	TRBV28	CASSFLSSNQPQHF	TGTGCCAGCAGTTTCCTCAGTAGCAATCAGCCCCAGCATTTT
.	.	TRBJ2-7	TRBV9	CASSVDVIRGYEQYF	TGTGCCAGCAGCGTAGACGTAATAAGGGGATACGAGCAGTACTTC
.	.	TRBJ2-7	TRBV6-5	CASTPGDKSYEQYF	TGTGCCAGCACCCCCGGGGACAAATCCTACGAGCAGTACTTC
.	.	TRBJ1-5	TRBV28	CATYRVQGPQHF	TGTGCCACTTACAGGGTGCAAGGGCCCCAGCATTTT
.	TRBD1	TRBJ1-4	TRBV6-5	CASSYSGVGGGEKLFF	TGTGCCAGCAGTTACTCCGGGGTAGGGGGCGGAGAAAAACTGTTTTTT
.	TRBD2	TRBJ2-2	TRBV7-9	CASRDGALAGGSNTGELFF	TGTGCCAGCCGAGATGGGGCACTAGCGGGAGGCTCGAACACCGGGGAGCTGTTTTTT